This T cell receptor (beta chain) appears in the sequencing data of a study of control samples from healthy donors and cancer patients. Measured with immunoSEQ multiplex PCR; TCRdb has only the in-frame clones, and not every one. In total, the table holds some 180,000 clones. The germline V and J ends were trimmed by 5 bases and 0 bases, with 11 bases remaining between them. CDR3 length: 15 amino acids. Germline V CDR1 and CDR2: SGHTA, FQGNSA. The gene calls are TRBV7-2 and TRBJ1-5; no clear D gene. The clonotype comes from a woman aged 30 to 39 in good health. The specimen sequenced was blood. CDR3 sequence (DNA): TGTGCCAGCAGCGCAATGGTTTATAGCAATCAGCCCCAGCATTTT. Encoded protein: CASSAMVYSNQPQHF.